This entry is about one T cell receptor beta chain. It was cDNA, reverse transcribed from extracted RNA, that served as the sequencing template. TCRdb's table, derived via immunoSEQ multiplex PCR, lists solely in-frame clones and lacks some. The table shows 150,000 or so clones, with approximately 48% occurring only once. This sample was taken from a study of CD8+ T cells in alopecia areata. Background on the study: Treatment with tofacitinib (6 to 18 months) was followed by 6 months off drug.

This CDR3 has 12 amino acids. The V end lost 5 bases, the J end lost 2 bases, and 7 bases lay between the germline ends. Germline CDR1 reads SGHTA; CDR2 reads FQGNSA. This receptor was identified in a human donor with alopecia areata. This chain joins TRBV7-2 and TRBJ2-7; D unresolved. Sequenced material: CD8+ T cells sorted from blood, taken at week 0. DNA of the CDR3: TGTGCCAGCAGCCCTTCTACCTACGAGCAGTACTTC. It codes for CASSPSTYEQYF.